This TCR beta chain was retrieved from a study of cytotoxic CD8 clonotypes in ibrutinib-treated CLL. Study results and caveats: Elevated clonality accompanied ibrutinib response, with a return toward baseline values at progression. Public clonotypes occurred uncommonly; on treatment, they contracted or remained stable. Clonality at baseline surpassed age-matched healthy donors and tracked circulating CD8+ T-cell counts.

The intended depth for sequencing was 1 in 200,000 to 1 in 1 million T cells. The assay was immunoSEQ multiplex PCR, and TCRdb's table has in-frame clones only and misses some. The data contain roughly 190,000 clones, over 60% of them singletons. Germline CDR1 and CDR2: SQVTM and ANQGSEA. The CDR3 contains 14 residues. V was clipped by 4 bases and J by 6 bases; unmatched bases: 9. As regards this clone: The antigen is undetermined.

The sample was PBMCs, taken after 24 months of ibrutinib treatment. The rearrangement links TRBV29-1 to TRBJ2-1; 7 bases map to TRBD2. This sequence was found in a human donor with chronic lymphocytic leukemia. CDR3 in DNA: TGCAGCGTTGGTCGAGCGGGGAAGATCAATGAGCAGTTCTTC. It yields the protein CSVGRAGKINEQFF.